The 3 T cell receptor beta chains below were found in one sample sequenced in a study of T cells after yellow fever vaccination. TCRdb used MiXCR to reprocess the 5' RACE reads, holding one entry per CDR3 protein. The data contain about 330,000 distinct CDR3 sequences, roughly 8% of them singletons. The input for sequencing was PBMCs, taken more than 40 days after the first yellow fever vaccination. All receptors come from a man aged 18 to 29 who received the YFV17D yellow fever vaccine.

This clonotype was counted between two and nine times. The V and J genes are TRBV5-8 and TRBJ2-5; TRBD1 matches at 7 bases. The germline gives CDR1 SGHTS, CDR2 YDEGEE. V was clipped by 4 bases and J by 2 bases; unmatched bases: 11. CDR3 length: 16 residues. The CDR3 loop reads CASSRTIGGLQETQYF. DNA for the CDR3: TGTGCCAGCAGCCGGACGATAGGGGGCCTTCAAGAGACCCAGTACTTC.

With respect to this clonotype: Compared with germline, one end of the junction differs, possibly owing to a read error. The chain carries TRBV7-7 and TRBJ2-1; 12 nucleotides line up with TRBD2. Germline V gene lookup returns CDR1 SSHAT and CDR2 FNYEAQ (reference sequence). The CDR3 is 15 residues long. The CDR3 bases are TGTGCTAGCAGCTTAGCTGGCGCTAGCGGGGGGGCTGGGGTCTTC. Encoded protein: CASSLAGASGGAGVF. Variable domain in full (rest from reference TRBV7-7 and TRBJ2-1): GAGVSQSPRYKVTKRGQDVTLRCDPISSHATLYWYQQALGQGPEFLTYFNYEAQPDKSGLPSDRFSAERPEGSISTLTIQRTEQRDSAMYRCASSLAGASGGAGVFGPGTRLTVL.

The V call is TRBV4-1, the J call TRBJ2-2; 8 bases align to TRBD2. The J segment lost 5 bases and the V segment lost 0 bases, leaving 8 bases of the junction unmatched. The CDR3 sequence is 17 residues long. CDR1 and CDR2 (germline): MGHRA, YSYEKL. The CDR3 reads CASSQDPGGGITGELFF. In DNA, the CDR3 is TGCGCCAGCAGCCAAGATCCGGGCGGGGGGATTACCGGGGAGCTGTTTTTT.